The 16 T cell receptor beta chains below come from one sample, sequenced in a study of cytomegalovirus exposure and HLA in healthy donors. Primers: 60 Vbeta forward and 13 Jbeta reverse. This table comes from immunoSEQ multiplex PCR, and its TCRdb copy is limited to in-frame clones, with some not included. This table holds 55,000 or so clones, around 70% found once. The material sequenced was PBMCs. Receptors were obtained from a man between 18 and 35 years old in good health and CMV-seronegative.

The chain employs TRBV9 and TRBJ2-7, with 9 bases identical to TRBD1. The germline gives CDR1 SGDLS, CDR2 YYNGEE. V dropped 4 bases and J dropped 6; count of bases not matched to a gene: 11. The CDR3 is made up of 15 amino acids. CDR3 nucleotide sequence: TGTGCCAGCAGCCCCCACGGGACAGGGTTTCTCGAGCAGTACTTC. It specifies CASSPHGTGFLEQYF. Supplemented by reference TRBV9 and TRBJ2-7, the full variable domain reads DSGVTQTPKHLITATGQRVTLRCSPRSGDLSVYWYQQSLDQGLQFLIQYYNGEERAKGNILERFSAQQFPDLHSELNLSSLELGDSALYFCASSPHGTGFLEQYFGPGTRLTVT.

There are a few counts of this clone. The genes are TRBV10-3 and TRBJ2-2; maybe TRBD1 (6 bases). The germline V and J ends were trimmed by 11 bases and 5 bases, with 15 bases remaining between them. CDR1 is ENHRY and CDR2 is SYGVKD in the germline V gene. The CDR3 length is 13 residues. CDR3 nucleotides: TGTGCCTCGGGCCCCAGGGGTACCGGGGAGCTGTTTTTT. Its protein product is CASGPRGTGELFF.

This chain uses TRBV25-1 with TRBJ1-4; 10 bases are a match to TRBD1. This CDR3 comprises 16 residues. Trimming took 3 bases from V and 11 from J; bases not matched to a gene: 12. In germline, CDR1 is MGHDK, CDR2 SYGVNS. CDR3 sequence (DNA): TGTGCCAGCAGTGATGACCGGGACAGGGGTGGTCGGAAACTGTTTTTT. Amino acids: CASSDDRDRGGRKLFF.

The chain employs TRBV19 and TRBJ2-5, with 11 bases aligning to TRBD2. Germline V lookup: CDR1 LNHDA, CDR2 SQIVND (reference sequence). This CDR3 comprises 15 residues. J gave up 1 base and V 5 bases, and 3 bases lay outside the gene matches. In nucleotides, the CDR3 is TGTGCCAGTAGTCCCACTAGCGGGAGCCAAGAGACCCAGTACTTC. As protein: CASSPTSGSQETQYF.

This clone was counted once. The V call is TRBV6-5, the J call TRBJ2-7, with 10 bases that match TRBD2. Germline-derived CDR1 and CDR2 are MNHEY and SVGAGI. Unmatched junction bases numbered 2, after V lost 4 bases and J lost 2 bases. The CDR3 totals 14 residues. CDR3 sequence reads: CASSSAGGAYEQYF. In DNA form, the CDR3 reads TGTGCCAGCAGTTCAGCGGGAGGGGCCTACGAGCAGTACTTC.

The V gene is TRBV14, the J gene TRBJ2-7, with 10 bases lining up with TRBD2. With 1 base clipped from V and 2 bases from J, the junction kept 2 bases outside the gene matches. CDR1 and CDR2 from the germline V gene are SGHDN and FVKESK. The CDR3 is made up of 15 amino acids. DNA of the CDR3: TGTGCCAGCAGCCAAGTAAGCGGGAGGGCCTACGAGCAGTACTTC. It specifies CASSQVSGRAYEQYF. The variable domain in full, completed from reference TRBV14 and TRBJ2-7, reads EAGVTQFPSHSVIEKGQTVTLRCDPISGHDNLYWYRRVMGKEIKFLLHFVKESKQDESGMPNNRFLAERTGGTYSTLKVQPAELEDSGVYFCASSQVSGRAYEQYFGPGTRLTVT.

This sequence joins TRBV27 and TRBJ2-7, with 7 bases lining up with TRBD1. This CDR3 has 13 amino acids. In germline, CDR1 is MNHEY, CDR2 SMNVEV (reference sequence). V lost 6 bases to trimming and J lost 4 bases; unmatched junction nucleotides: 6. CDR3: CASSRGTVYEQYF. As DNA, the CDR3 is TGTGCCAGCAGCCGAGGGACAGTTTACGAGCAGTACTTC.

This rearrangement joins TRBV29-1 to TRBJ2-1, with TRBD2 matching 9 bases. V gave up 3 bases and J gave up 6 bases; unmatched junction bases: 6. Germline CDR1 SQVTM, CDR2 ANQGSEA. The CDR3 is 14 amino acids. The CDR3 nucleotides read TGCAGCGTTGAGGGGCTAGCGGGATTCAATGAGCAGTTCTTC. It translates to CSVEGLAGFNEQFF.

This rearrangement joins TRBV7-8 to TRBJ2-5; no reliable D call. The CDR3 covers 14 residues. Germline V gives CDR1 SGHVS, CDR2 FQNEAQ. Trimming removed 1 base from V and 2 bases from J, with 8 bases in between. This chain's CDR3 is CASSLGAPQETQYF. The CDR3 region has the DNA TGTGCCAGCAGCTTAGGAGCCCCGCAAGAGACCCAGTACTTC.

The V gene is TRBV15, the J gene TRBJ2-5; 8 nucleotides align to TRBD2. In germline, CDR1 is LNHNV, CDR2 YYDKDF (reference sequence). V lost 1 base to trimming and J lost 5 bases; unmatched junction nucleotides: 12. The CDR3 is made up of 17 amino acids. CDR3 amino acids: CATSRGLELAGMETQYF. CDR3 coding DNA: TGTGCCACCAGCAGAGGTCTGGAGCTAGCGGGCATGGAGACCCAGTACTTC.

The rearrangement joins TRBV6-5 to TRBJ2-7; possibly TRBD2 for D (7 bases). The germline V gene encodes CDR1 MNHEY and CDR2 SVGAGI. The length of the CDR3 is 12 residues. The V end lost 10 bases, the J end lost 2 bases, and 12 bases lay between the germline ends. The CDR3 loop is CATGAGAYEQYF. The CDR3, as DNA: TGTGCCACGGGGGCGGGGGCCTACGAGCAGTACTTC.

This clone was detected only a few times. V usage is TRBV5-4 and J usage is TRBJ2-7, with 8 bases lining up with TRBD2. The length of the CDR3 is 15 residues. Germline V gives CDR1 SGHNT, CDR2 YYREEE (reference sequence). Unmatched junction bases numbered 6, after V lost 2 bases and J lost 2 bases. In DNA, the CDR3 is TGTGCCAGCAGCTTAGGGATAGCGGGAACCTACGAGCAGTACTTC. Residues: CASSLGIAGTYEQYF.

This chain links TRBV10-3 with TRBJ1-2; 12 positions agree with TRBD1. Germline CDR1 and CDR2: ENHRY and SYGVKD. CDR3 length: 15 amino acids. Germline trimming cut 4 bases from V and 8 bases from J; bases unmatched to any gene: 8. This CDR3 reads CAISGSGTGGPGYTF. The CDR3 DNA reads as TGTGCCATCAGTGGTTCCGGGACAGGGGGCCCGGGCTACACCTTC.

In its sample, this clone was seen a few times. V usage is TRBV19 and J usage is TRBJ2-7, with 7 nucleotides matching TRBD1. Looked up from germline, CDR1 is LNHDA and CDR2 is SQIVND (reference sequence). This CDR3 spans 13 amino acids. V dropped 4 bases and J dropped 6; count of bases not matched to a gene: 6. CDR3 in amino acids: CASSTRQGGEQYF. DNA for the CDR3: TGTGCCAGTAGTACTAGACAGGGCGGCGAGCAGTACTTC.

CDR3 sequence: CASSLARGGDRGFSTEAFF. In DNA form, the CDR3 reads TGTGCCAGCAGCTTAGCGAGAGGAGGCGACAGGGGCTTTTCCACTGAAGCTTTCTTT. V gene TRBV7-6 combines with J gene TRBJ1-1, with 8 bases lining up with TRBD1. Germline CDR1 SGHVS, CDR2 FNYEAQ. CDR3 size: 19 residues. The ends lost 0 bases at V and 4 bases at J; junction bases unmatched: 16.

The rearrangement links TRBV2 to TRBJ2-1, with TRBD2 identical over 7 bases. V dropped 6 bases and J dropped 5; count of bases not matched to a gene: 13. The CDR3 spans 16 residues. The germline V gene encodes CDR1 SNHLY and CDR2 FYNNEI. CDR3 in amino acids: CASSGWTRIDHNEQFF. The DNA for the CDR3 is TGTGCCAGCAGCGGCTGGACTAGAATAGACCACAATGAGCAGTTCTTC.